This entry lists 23 T cell receptor beta chains sequenced from one sample in a study of T cells in Graves' hyperthyroidism and ophthalmopathy. RNA transcripts gave rise to amplified TCR beta CDR3 regions. First-round RT-PCR with HTBI primers amplified the TCR CDR3 region. TCRdb called the multiplex PCR reads again in MiXCR, with one record for every CDR3 protein. The table shows 300,000 to 450,000 distinct CDR3 sequences, with about 15% occurring only once. Sequenced input: blood. The receptors come from a woman aged 55 to 70 with Graves' hyperthyroidism.

The chain has TRBV2 and TRBJ2-6; 7 bases line up with TRBD1. The CDR3 is made up of 16 amino acids. CDR1 SNHLY and CDR2 FYNNEI come from the germline V gene. After removal of 6 bases from V and 3 bases from J, the junction contained 8 bases not matched to a gene. The CDR3 sequence: CASSGLYRGGANVLTF. CDR3 DNA: TGTGCCAGCAGCGGACTTTACAGGGGTGGGGCCAACGTCCTGACTTTC. The whole variable domain, filled in from reference TRBV2 and TRBJ2-6, reads EPEVTQTPSHQVTQMGQEVILRCVPISNHLYFYWYRQILGQKVEFLVSFYNNEISEKSEIFDDQFSVERPDGSNFTLKIRSTKLEDSAMYFCASSGLYRGGANVLTFGAGSRLTVL.

This clonotype was counted many times. The V and J genes are TRBV27 and TRBJ1-1, with D perhaps matching TRBD1 (6 bases). The CDR3 totals 14 residues. CDR1 is MNHEY, CDR2 SMNVEV, per germline (reference sequence). The V end was cut by 6 bases, the J end by 5 bases, with 16 bases between. CDR3 DNA sequence: TGTGCCAGCAGCAGGACAGTGACGGGTACTGAAGCTTTCTTT. Its protein is CASSRTVTGTEAFF.

This clonotype has at least ten counts. This chain links TRBV20-1 with TRBJ2-1; 7 bases align to TRBD1. The J segment lost 0 bases and the V segment lost 3 bases, leaving 8 bases of the junction unmatched. This CDR3 region has 16 residues. Germline CDR1 is DFQATT and CDR2 is SNEGSKA (reference sequence). The CDR3 region has the DNA TGCAGTGCTAGCCGAGGACAGGCCTACTCCTACAATGAGCAGTTCTTC. Translation: CSASRGQAYSYNEQFF.

This clonotype was detected a few times. The rearrangement links TRBV27 to TRBJ1-1; D gene unclear. CDR1 and CDR2 from the germline V gene are MNHEY and SMNVEV (reference sequence). The CDR3 has 15 amino acids. V was pared by 2 bases and J by 0 bases, with 10 bases between. The DNA for the CDR3 is TGTGCCAGCAGTTTAGAGAACATCTTGAACACTGAAGCTTTCTTT. Translation: CASSLENILNTEAFF.

Ten or more counts support this clonotype. This chain connects TRBV20-1 to TRBJ1-1; D gene unclear. The ends were cut back, 6 bases at V and 0 bases at J, with 11 bases in the middle. The germline CDR1 and CDR2 sequences are DFQATT and SNEGSKA (reference sequence). The CDR3 is 13 residues long. In DNA form, the CDR3 reads TGCAGTGCCAAAACAGAGATGAACACTGAAGCTTTCTTT. Its translation is CSAKTEMNTEAFF.

The sample holds many counts of this clonotype. CDR3 protein: CASSEAHSGETQYF. The CDR3 DNA sequence: TGTGCCAGCAGTGAAGCGCACAGCGGGGAGACCCAGTACTTC. The chain has TRBV2 and TRBJ2-5; a weak D match, TRBD2 (6 bases). The germline V gene has CDR1 SNHLY and CDR2 FYNNEI. The CDR3 is made up of 14 amino acids. The V end lost 0 bases, the J end lost 5 bases, and 10 bases lay between the germline ends.

In its sample, this clonotype was seen many times. The chain carries TRBV12-3 or TRBV12-4 and TRBJ1-5; D remains ambiguous. V was cut by 3 bases and J by 2 bases, with 11 bases left in between. The CDR3 spans 15 residues. The CDR3: CASSFGRHGNQPQHF. CDR3 sequence (DNA): TGTGCCAGCAGTTTCGGTCGACACGGCAATCAGCCCCAGCATTTT.

The chain employs TRBV11-1 and TRBJ2-1; TRBD2 might be the D (5 bases). Looked up from germline, CDR1 is SGHAT and CDR2 is FQDESV (reference sequence). Trimming removed 5 bases at V and 11 bases at J, with 10 bases between. The CDR3 covers 11 residues. The CDR3 nucleotides read TGTGCCAGCAGCCTAAGCGGCAAGCAGTTCTTC. Residues: CASSLSGKQFF.

The chain combines TRBV10-1 with TRBJ2-2; 13 bases are a match to TRBD2. This CDR3 has 21 residues. Germline V gene sequence: CDR1 WNHNN, CDR2 SYGVQD (reference sequence). V trimming: 6 bases; J trimming: 1 base; junction bases outside the gene matches: 17. CDR3 amino acids: CASSETGRGGLAGMNTGELFF. The CDR3 nucleotides are TGCGCCAGCAGCGAGACAGGTCGAGGGGGACTAGCGGGAATGAACACCGGGGAGCTGTTTTTT.

The V call is TRBV12-3 or TRBV12-4, the J call TRBJ1-1; the D is unclear. This CDR3 is 14 amino acids long. The V gene lost 7 bases and the J gene lost 2 bases, with 14 bases spanning the gap. The DNA of the CDR3 is TGTGCCAGCACCTCGATGCTAGTTAACACTGAAGCTTTCTTT. It is translated as CASTSMLVNTEAFF.

This clonotype was observed at least ten times. The DNA for the CDR3 is TGTGCTAGTGGTTTGGGGTCGGGAGGAAACACCATATATTTT. Protein product: CASGLGSGGNTIYF. The J gene is TRBJ1-3, the V gene TRBV12-5; no firm D call. The V gene lost 1 base and the J gene lost 4 bases, with 8 bases spanning the gap. The CDR3 is 14 amino acids. Germline V CDR1 and CDR2: LGHNT, FRNRAP.

This clonotype showed up many times. The chain couples TRBV5-1 to TRBJ2-1; D tentatively fits TRBD1 or TRBD2 (6 bases each). The CDR3 runs to 16 residues. Trimming took 0 bases from V and 0 from J, leaving 10 bases between them. Per germline, CDR1 SGHRS and CDR2 YFSETQ. The CDR3 DNA is TGCGCCAGCAGCTTGGTTCCGGGGGCCTCCTACAATGAGCAGTTCTTC. Its translation is CASSLVPGASYNEQFF.

This clonotype was counted many times. This chain links TRBV6-1 with TRBJ2-5; the match to TRBD2 covers 10 bases. Germline CDR1 reads MNHNS; CDR2 reads SASEGT. V gave up 5 bases and J gave up 5 bases; unmatched junction bases: 8. The CDR3 is made up of 15 amino acids. CDR3 residues: CASSYSGRAGETQYF. In DNA, the CDR3 is TGTGCCAGCAGTTACAGCGGGAGGGCCGGGGAGACCCAGTACTTC.

This clonotype was observed a handful of times. CDR3 in amino acids: CASSPLQGISGYTF. The CDR3 nucleotides read TGTGCCAGCAGCCCACTACAGGGAATCTCTGGCTACACCTTC. The V call is TRBV7-2, the J call TRBJ1-2; perhaps TRBD1 as D (6 bases). CDR3 length: 14 amino acids. From germline, CDR1 is SGHTA and CDR2 FQGNSA. Trimming left V 5 bases short and J 7 bases short, with 17 bases between.

About this clonotype itself: A read error may account for a junction end that differs from germline. The chain joins TRBV12-3 or TRBV12-4 to TRBJ2-1, with D perhaps TRBD1 or TRBD2 (7 bases each). This CDR3 comprises 20 residues. DNA of the CDR3: TGTGCCAGCAGCCCCGGTTTGTGGCAGGGGGAGGGAAGCTCCTACAATGAGCAGCTCTTC. Translated, it gives CASSPGLWQGEGSSYNEQLF.

This clonotype was detected only a few times. The gene calls are TRBV24-1 and TRBJ2-3; D gene ambiguous. Trimming removed 4 bases at V and 0 bases at J, with 7 bases between. The CDR3 has 14 residues. The V gene's germline CDR1 is KGHDR and CDR2 SFDVKD. CDR3 region: CATSDATSTDTQYF. CDR3 coding DNA: TGTGCCACCAGTGACGCCACTAGCACAGATACGCAGTATTTT.

The rearrangement links TRBV29-1 to TRBJ2-1; D may be TRBD1 or TRBD2 (6 bases each). With 6 bases removed from V and 9 bases from J, the gap between germline ends came to 18 bases. The CDR3 length is 13 residues. Germline assignment: CDR1 SQVTM and CDR2 ANQGSEA. This CDR3 is CSVGGPSGPEQFF. The CDR3, as DNA: TGCAGCGTGGGGGGCCCTTCCGGGCCTGAGCAGTTCTTC.

This clonotype was found many times. This chain uses TRBV7-8 with TRBJ2-2, with a tentative D call TRBD2 (5 bases). With 1 base removed from V and 5 bases from J, the gap between germline ends came to 8 bases. The CDR3 is 14 amino acids. Looked up from germline, CDR1 is SGHVS and CDR2 is FQNEAQ. The CDR3 nucleotides are TGTGCCAGCAGCTTAGTAACTAGGACCGGGGAGCTGTTTTTT. Its translation: CASSLVTRTGELFF.

This clonotype was detected ten times or more. V and J are TRBV11-3 and TRBJ2-5; a weak D match, TRBD1 (5 bases). From germline, CDR1 is SGHNT and CDR2 YENEEA. Trimming stripped 1 base from V and 1 base from J, with 10 bases between. The CDR3 is 15 amino acids. This CDR3 is CASSLGRQFQETQYF. CDR3 nucleotides: TGTGCCAGCAGCTTAGGACGACAGTTCCAAGAGACCCAGTACTTC. The full variable domain, completed using reference TRBV11-3 and TRBJ2-5, is EAGVVQSPRYKIIEKKQPVAFWCNPISGHNTLYWYLQNLGQGPELLIRYENEEAVDDSQLPKDRFSAERLKGVDSTLKIQPAELGDSAVYLCASSLGRQFQETQYFGPGTRLLVL.

In this sample, this clonotype turned up many times. Written as DNA, the CDR3 is TGTGCCAGCAGTTTAGTTTTAGGACAGGGGGTGTACAATGAGCAGTTCTTC. This codes for CASSLVLGQGVYNEQFF. The chain links TRBV12-3 or TRBV12-4 to TRBJ2-1, with 10 nucleotides matching TRBD1. Trimming at V came to 1 base and at J to 4 bases, leaving 7 bases not matched to a gene. The CDR3 extends over 17 amino acids.

At least ten counts were recorded for this clonotype. This chain links TRBV7-9 with TRBJ2-1, with D unclear. The ends were cut back, 5 bases at V and 6 bases at J, with 23 bases in the middle. This CDR3 has 17 residues. Germline CDR1 is SEHNR and CDR2 is FQNEAQ (reference sequence). DNA of the CDR3: TGTGCCAGCAGCCCTAGAGGCGCGATGTCCTCAAGCAATGAGCAGTTCTTC. It translates to CASSPRGAMSSSNEQFF.

V is TRBV4-2 and J is TRBJ2-7; 7 bases map to TRBD2. This CDR3 has 15 residues. Germline V gene data show CDR1 as LGHNA and CDR2 as YNFKEQ. V dropped 1 base and J dropped 2; count of bases not matched to a gene: 5. CDR3 sequence reads: CASSQVAGVTYEQYF. The CDR3 nucleotides read TGTGCCAGCAGCCAAGTTGCGGGAGTAACCTACGAGCAGTACTTC.

This clonotype was recorded many times. The CDR3 nucleotides are TGTGCCAGCAGCCAAGAGTTGGGGCGGGGTGGGAACACTGAAGCTTTCTTT. Its translation is CASSQELGRGGNTEAFF. V is TRBV3-1 and J is TRBJ1-1, with D perhaps matching TRBD1 (5 bases). V lost 0 bases to trimming and J lost 1 base, with 15 bases between them. The CDR3 is made up of 17 amino acids. The germline V gene encodes CDR1 LGHDT and CDR2 YNNKEL (reference sequence).